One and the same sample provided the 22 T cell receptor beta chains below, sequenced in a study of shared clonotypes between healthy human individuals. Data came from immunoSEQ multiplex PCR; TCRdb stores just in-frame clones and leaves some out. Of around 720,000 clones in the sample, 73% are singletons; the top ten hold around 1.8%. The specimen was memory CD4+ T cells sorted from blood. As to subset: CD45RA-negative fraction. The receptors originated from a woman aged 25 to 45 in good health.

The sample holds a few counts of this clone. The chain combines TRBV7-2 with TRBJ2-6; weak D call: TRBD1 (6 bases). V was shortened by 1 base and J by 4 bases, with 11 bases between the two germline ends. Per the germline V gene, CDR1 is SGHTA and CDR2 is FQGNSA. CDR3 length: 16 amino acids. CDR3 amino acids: CASSLEGVRGANVLTF. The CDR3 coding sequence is TGTGCCAGCAGCTTAGAGGGGGTGAGAGGGGCCAACGTCCTGACTTTC. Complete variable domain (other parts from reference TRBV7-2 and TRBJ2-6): GAGVSQSPSNKVTEKGKDVELRCDPISGHTALYWYRQSLGQGLEFLIYFQGNSAPDKSGLPSDRFSAERTGGSVSTLTIQRTQQEDSAVYLCASSLEGVRGANVLTFGAGSRLTVL.

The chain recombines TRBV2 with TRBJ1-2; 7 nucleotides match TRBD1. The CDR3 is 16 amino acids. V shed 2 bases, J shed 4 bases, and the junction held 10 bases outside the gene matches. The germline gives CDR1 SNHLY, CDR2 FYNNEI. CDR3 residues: CASSEPTDRASYGYTF. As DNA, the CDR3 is TGTGCCAGCAGTGAACCAACCGACAGGGCCTCCTATGGCTACACCTTC. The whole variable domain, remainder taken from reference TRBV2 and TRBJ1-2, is EPEVTQTPSHQVTQMGQEVILRCVPISNHLYFYWYRQILGQKVEFLVSFYNNEISEKSEIFDDQFSVERPDGSNFTLKIRSTKLEDSAMYFCASSEPTDRASYGYTFGSGTRLTVV.

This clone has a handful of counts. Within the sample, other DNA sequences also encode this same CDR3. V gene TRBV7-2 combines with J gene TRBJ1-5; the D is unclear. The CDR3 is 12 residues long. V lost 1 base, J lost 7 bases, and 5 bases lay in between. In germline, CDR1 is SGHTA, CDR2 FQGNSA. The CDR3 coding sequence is TGTGCCAGCAGCTTAGTAGGACAGCCCCAGCATTTT. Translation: CASSLVGQPQHF. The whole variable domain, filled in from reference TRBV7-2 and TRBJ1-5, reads GAGVSQSPSNKVTEKGKDVELRCDPISGHTALYWYRQSLGQGLEFLIYFQGNSAPDKSGLPSDRFSAERTGGSVSTLTIQRTQQEDSAVYLCASSLVGQPQHFGDGTRLSIL.

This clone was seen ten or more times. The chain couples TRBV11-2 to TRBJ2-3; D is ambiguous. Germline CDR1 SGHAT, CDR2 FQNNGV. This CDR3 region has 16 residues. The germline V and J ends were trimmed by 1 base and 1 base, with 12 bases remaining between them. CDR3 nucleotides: TGTGCCAGCAGCTTAGGAGTTAGTGGACGCACAGATACGCAGTATTTT. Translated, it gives CASSLGVSGRTDTQYF. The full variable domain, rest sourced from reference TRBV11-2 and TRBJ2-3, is EAGVAQSPRYKIIEKRQSVAFWCNPISGHATLYWYQQILGQGPKLLIQFQNNGVVDDSQLPKDRFSAERLKGVDSTLKIQPAKLEDSAVYLCASSLGVSGRTDTQYFGPGTRLTVL.

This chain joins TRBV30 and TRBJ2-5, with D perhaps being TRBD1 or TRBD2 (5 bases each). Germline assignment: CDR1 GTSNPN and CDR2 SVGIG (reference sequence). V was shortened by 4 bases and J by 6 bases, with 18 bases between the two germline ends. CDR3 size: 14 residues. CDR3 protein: CAWTSWGSRKTQYF. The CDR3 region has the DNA TGTGCCTGGACCTCGTGGGGGTCGCGAAAGACCCAGTACTTC.

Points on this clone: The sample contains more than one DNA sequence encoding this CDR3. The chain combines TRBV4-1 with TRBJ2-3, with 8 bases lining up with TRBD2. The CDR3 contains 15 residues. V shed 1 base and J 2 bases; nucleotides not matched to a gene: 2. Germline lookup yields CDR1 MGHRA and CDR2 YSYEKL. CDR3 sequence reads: CASSQGGRPTDTQYF. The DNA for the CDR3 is TGCGCCAGCAGCCAAGGCGGGAGGCCCACAGATACGCAGTATTTT.

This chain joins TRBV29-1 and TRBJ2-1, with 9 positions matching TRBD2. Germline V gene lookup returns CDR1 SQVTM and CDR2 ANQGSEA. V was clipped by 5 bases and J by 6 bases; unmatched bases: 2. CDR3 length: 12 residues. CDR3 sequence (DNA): TGCAGCGTTTCGGGACTAGCCAATGAGCAGTTCTTC. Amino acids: CSVSGLANEQFF.

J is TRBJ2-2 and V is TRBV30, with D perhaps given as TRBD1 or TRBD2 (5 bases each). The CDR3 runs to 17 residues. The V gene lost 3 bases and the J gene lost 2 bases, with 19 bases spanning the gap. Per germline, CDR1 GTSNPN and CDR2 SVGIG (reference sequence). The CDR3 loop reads CAWSSSRGRLNTGELFF. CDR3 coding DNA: TGTGCCTGGAGCTCCAGCCGGGGACGCCTAAACACCGGGGAGCTGTTTTTT.

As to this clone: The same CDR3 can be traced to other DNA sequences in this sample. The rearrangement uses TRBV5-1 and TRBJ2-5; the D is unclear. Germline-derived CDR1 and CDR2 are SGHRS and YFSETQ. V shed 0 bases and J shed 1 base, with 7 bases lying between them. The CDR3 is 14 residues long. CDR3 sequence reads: CASSLASRQETQYF. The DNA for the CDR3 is TGCGCCAGCAGCTTGGCCAGCCGCCAAGAGACCCAGTACTTC.

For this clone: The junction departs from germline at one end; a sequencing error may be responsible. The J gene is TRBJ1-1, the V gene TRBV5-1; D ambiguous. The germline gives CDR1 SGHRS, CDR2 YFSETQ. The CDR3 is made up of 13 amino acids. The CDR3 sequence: CASTLSMNTEAFF. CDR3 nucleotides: TGCGCCAGCACCTTGTCGATGAACACTGAAGCTTTCTTT.

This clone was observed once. CDR3 loop: CASSHLLAMGYQETQYF. The DNA of the CDR3 is TGTGCCAGCAGCCATCTTCTAGCGATGGGGTACCAAGAGACCCAGTACTTC. V and J are TRBV4-2 and TRBJ2-5; a possible D gene is TRBD2 (6 bases). Germline values: CDR1 LGHNA, CDR2 YNFKEQ. Trimming stripped 3 bases from V and 0 bases from J, with 17 bases between. This CDR3 is 17 amino acids long.

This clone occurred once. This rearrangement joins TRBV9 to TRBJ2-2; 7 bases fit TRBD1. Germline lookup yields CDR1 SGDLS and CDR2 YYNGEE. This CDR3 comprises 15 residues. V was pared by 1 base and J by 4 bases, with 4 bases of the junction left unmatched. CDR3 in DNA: TGTGCCAGCAGCGTAAGATCAGGGGGCACCGGGGAGCTGTTTTTT. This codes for CASSVRSGGTGELFF.

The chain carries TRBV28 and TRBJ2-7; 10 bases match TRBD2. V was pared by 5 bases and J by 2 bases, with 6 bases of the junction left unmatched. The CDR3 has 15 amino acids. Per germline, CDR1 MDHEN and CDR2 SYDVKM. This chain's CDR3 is CASSTGTSATYEQYF. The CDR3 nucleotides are TGTGCCAGCAGTACCGGGACTAGCGCTACCTACGAGCAGTACTTC.

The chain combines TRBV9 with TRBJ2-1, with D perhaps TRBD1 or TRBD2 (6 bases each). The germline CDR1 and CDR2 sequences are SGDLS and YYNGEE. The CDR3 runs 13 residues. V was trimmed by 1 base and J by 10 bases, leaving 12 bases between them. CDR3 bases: TGTGCCAGCAGCGTAATGGGGGGCAGGGAGCAGTTCTTC. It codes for CASSVMGGREQFF. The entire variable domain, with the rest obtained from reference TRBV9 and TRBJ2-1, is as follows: DSGVTQTPKHLITATGQRVTLRCSPRSGDLSVYWYQQSLDQGLQFLIQYYNGEERAKGNILERFSAQQFPDLHSELNLSSLELGDSALYFCASSVMGGREQFFGPGTRLTVL.

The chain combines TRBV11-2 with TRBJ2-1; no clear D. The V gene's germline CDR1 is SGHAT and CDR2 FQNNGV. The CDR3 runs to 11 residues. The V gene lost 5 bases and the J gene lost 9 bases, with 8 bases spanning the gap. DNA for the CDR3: TGTGCCAGCAGCCCCCCAGGTGAGCAGTTCTTC. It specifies CASSPPGEQFF.

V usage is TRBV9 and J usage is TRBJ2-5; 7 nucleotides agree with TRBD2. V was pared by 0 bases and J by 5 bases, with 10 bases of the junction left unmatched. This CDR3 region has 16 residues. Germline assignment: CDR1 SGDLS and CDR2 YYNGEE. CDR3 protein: CASSVGGAGTLETQYF. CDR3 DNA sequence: TGTGCCAGCAGCGTAGGGGGAGCGGGAACGCTGGAGACCCAGTACTTC.

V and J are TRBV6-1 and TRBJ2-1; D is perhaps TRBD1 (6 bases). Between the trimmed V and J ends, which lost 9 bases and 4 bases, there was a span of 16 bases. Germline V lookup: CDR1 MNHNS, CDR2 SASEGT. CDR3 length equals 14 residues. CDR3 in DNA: TGTGCCAGTCTAAAACAGGGTTCGTACAATGAGCAGTTCTTC. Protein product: CASLKQGSYNEQFF.

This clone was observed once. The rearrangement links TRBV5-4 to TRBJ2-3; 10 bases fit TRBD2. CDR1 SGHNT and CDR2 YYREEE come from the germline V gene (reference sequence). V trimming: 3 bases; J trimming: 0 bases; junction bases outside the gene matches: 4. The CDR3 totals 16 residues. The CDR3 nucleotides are TGTGCCAGCAGCTATCCGGGACTAGCGAGCACAGATACGCAGTATTTT. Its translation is CASSYPGLASTDTQYF.

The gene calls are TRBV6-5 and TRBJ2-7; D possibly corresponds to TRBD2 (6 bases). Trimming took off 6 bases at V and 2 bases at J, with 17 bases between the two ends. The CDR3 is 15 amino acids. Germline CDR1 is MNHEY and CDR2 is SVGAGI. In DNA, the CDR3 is TGTGCCAGCAGCCCAGCGGCGGGGCAAGCCTACGAGCAGTACTTC. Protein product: CASSPAAGQAYEQYF.

For the CDR3, the DNA is TGTGCCAGTCTCGGGGGGGGCTATAGCAATCAGCCCCAGCATTTT. It translates to CASLGGGYSNQPQHF. The chain combines TRBV19 with TRBJ1-5, with a tentative D call TRBD1 (6 bases). The CDR3 length is 15 residues. The V and J ends lost 8 bases and 0 bases respectively, with 14 bases between them. Per the germline V gene, CDR1 is LNHDA and CDR2 is SQIVND (reference sequence).

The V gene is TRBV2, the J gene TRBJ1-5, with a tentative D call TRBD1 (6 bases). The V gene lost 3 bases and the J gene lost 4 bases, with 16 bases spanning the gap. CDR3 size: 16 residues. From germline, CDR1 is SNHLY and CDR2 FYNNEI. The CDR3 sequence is CASSDLGGFGNQPQHF. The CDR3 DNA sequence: TGTGCCAGCAGTGATCTGGGGGGCTTCGGGAATCAGCCCCAGCATTTT. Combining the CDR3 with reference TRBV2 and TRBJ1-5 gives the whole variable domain EPEVTQTPSHQVTQMGQEVILRCVPISNHLYFYWYRQILGQKVEFLVSFYNNEISEKSEIFDDQFSVERPDGSNFTLKIRSTKLEDSAMYFCASSDLGGFGNQPQHFGDGTRLSIL.

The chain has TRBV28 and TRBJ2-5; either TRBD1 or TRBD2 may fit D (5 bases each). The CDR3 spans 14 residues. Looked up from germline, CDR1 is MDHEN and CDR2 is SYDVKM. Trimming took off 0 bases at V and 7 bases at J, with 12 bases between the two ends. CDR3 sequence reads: CASSLWGDRGTQYF. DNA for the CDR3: TGTGCCAGCAGTTTATGGGGGGACCGAGGGACCCAGTACTTC.